This T cell receptor (beta chain) was sequenced in a study of cytomegalovirus exposure and HLA in healthy donors. The PCR employed 60 Vbeta primers together with 13 Jbeta primers. Clones were sequenced by immunoSEQ multiplex PCR, and TCRdb holds only the in-frame ones, with some missing. The sample records around 130,000 clones, over 70% being singletons. This CDR3 contains 15 residues. With 0 bases removed from V and 7 bases from J, the gap between germline ends came to 16 bases. Germline V gene sequence: CDR1 LNHNV, CDR2 YYDKDF (reference sequence). This clone was seen a handful of times. The antigen is not known. The study, taken as a whole, reports: A link between a missense DCLRE1C variant and TCR beta V- and J-gene trimming emerged from a later analysis. The authors excluded some V segments, including TRBV6-2 and TRBV6-3, as indistinguishable. The study carried out a later analysis of TCR beta sequences. It associated 15,000 to 20,000 of them with specific HLA alleles at a false discovery rate of 0.05.

This clonotype was sampled from a woman in her 40s in good health and CMV-seropositive. Source material: PBMCs. The chain uses TRBV15 and TRBJ2-7; D is perhaps TRBD2 (5 bases). The DNA for the CDR3 is TGTGCCACCAGCAGAGATCCCGGACTCCTCCGGGAGCAGTACTTC. As protein: CATSRDPGLLREQYF.